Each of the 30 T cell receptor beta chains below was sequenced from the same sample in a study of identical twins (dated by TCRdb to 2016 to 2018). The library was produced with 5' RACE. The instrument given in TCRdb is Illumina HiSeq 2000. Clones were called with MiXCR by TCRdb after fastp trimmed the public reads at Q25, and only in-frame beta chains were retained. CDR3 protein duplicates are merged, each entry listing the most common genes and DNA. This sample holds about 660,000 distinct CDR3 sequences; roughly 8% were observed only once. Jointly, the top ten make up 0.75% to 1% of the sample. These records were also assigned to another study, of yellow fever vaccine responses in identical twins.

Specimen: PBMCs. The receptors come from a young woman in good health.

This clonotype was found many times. The chain's CDR3 is CASSLRTSGGTDTQYF. DNA of the CDR3: TGTGCCAGCAGCTTGCGGACTAGCGGGGGCACAGATACGCAGTATTTT. This chain uses TRBV5-5 with TRBJ2-3; 12 bases fit TRBD2. The CDR3 spans 16 residues. V shed 1 base, J shed 1 base, and the junction held 1 base outside the gene matches. Germline V gene data show CDR1 as SGHKS and CDR2 as YYEKEE (reference sequence).

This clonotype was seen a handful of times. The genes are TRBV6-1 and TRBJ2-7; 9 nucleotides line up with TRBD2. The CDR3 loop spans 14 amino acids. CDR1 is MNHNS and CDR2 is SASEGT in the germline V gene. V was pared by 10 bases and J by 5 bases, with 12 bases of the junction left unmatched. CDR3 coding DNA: TGTGCCACCTTAGCGGGGGAAACCCCCAACGAGCAGTACTTC. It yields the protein CATLAGETPNEQYF.

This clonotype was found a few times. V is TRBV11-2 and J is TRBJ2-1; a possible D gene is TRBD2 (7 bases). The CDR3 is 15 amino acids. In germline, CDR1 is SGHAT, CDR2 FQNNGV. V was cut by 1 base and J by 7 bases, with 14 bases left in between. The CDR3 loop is CASSLAGGLENEQFF. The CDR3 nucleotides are TGTGCCAGCAGCTTAGCGGGGGGCCTTGAGAATGAGCAGTTCTTC.

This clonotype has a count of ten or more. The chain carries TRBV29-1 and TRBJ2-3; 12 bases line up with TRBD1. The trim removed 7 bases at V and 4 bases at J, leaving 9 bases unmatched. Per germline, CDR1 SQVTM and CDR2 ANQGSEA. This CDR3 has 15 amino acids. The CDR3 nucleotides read TGCAGCGCCCCTCGCCGGGACAGGGGGCCAGATACGCAGTATTTT. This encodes CSAPRRDRGPDTQYF.

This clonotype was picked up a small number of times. The CDR3 is CASSLQGRDYGYTF. In DNA form, the CDR3 reads TGTGCCAGCAGCTTGCAGGGTAGGGACTATGGCTACACCTTC. The chain uses TRBV5-5 and TRBJ1-2, with D possibly being TRBD1 (5 bases). CDR1 and CDR2 from the germline V gene are SGHKS and YYEKEE (reference sequence). The CDR3 sequence is 14 residues long. Trimming left V 1 base short and J 3 bases short, with 10 bases between.

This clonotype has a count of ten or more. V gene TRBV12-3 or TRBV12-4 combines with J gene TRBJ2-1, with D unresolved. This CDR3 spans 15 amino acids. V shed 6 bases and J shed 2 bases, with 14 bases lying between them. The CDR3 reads CASSLLALAYNEQFF. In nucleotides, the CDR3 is TGTGCCAGCAGCTTACTTGCGCTGGCCTACAATGAGCAGTTCTTC.

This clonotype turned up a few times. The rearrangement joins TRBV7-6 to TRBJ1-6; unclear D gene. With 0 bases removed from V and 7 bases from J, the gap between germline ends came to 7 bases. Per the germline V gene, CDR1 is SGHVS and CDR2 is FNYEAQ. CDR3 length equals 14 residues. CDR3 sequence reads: CASSLAVGNSPLHF. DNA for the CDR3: TGTGCCAGCAGCTTAGCGGTTGGGAATTCACCCCTCCACTTT.

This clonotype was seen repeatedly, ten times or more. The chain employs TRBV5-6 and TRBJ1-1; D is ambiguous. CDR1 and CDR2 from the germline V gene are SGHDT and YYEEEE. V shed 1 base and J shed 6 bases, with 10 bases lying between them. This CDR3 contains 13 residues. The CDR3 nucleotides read TGTGCCAGCAGCTTGCTCGCGGGTCCTGAAGCTTTCTTT. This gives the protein CASSLLAGPEAFF. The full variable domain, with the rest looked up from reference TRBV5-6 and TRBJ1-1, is DAGVTQSPTHLIKTRGQQVTLRCSPKSGHDTVSWYQQALGQGPQFIFQYYEEEERQRGNFPDRFSGHQFPNYSSELNVNALLLGDSALYLCASSLLAGPEAFFGQGTRLTVV.

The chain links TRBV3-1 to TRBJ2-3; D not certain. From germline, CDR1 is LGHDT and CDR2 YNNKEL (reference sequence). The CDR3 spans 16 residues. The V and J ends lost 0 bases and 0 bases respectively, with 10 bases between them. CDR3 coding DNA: TGTGCCAGCAGCCAAGATGGCGGCCTGAGCACAGATACGCAGTATTTT. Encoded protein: CASSQDGGLSTDTQYF.

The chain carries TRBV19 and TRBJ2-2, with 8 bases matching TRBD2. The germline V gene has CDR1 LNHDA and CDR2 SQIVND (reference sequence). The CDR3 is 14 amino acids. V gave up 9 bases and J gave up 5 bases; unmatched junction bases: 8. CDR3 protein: CASSAAGGTGELFF. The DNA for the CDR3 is TGTGCCAGCTCCGCGGCGGGGGGAACCGGGGAGCTGTTTTTT.

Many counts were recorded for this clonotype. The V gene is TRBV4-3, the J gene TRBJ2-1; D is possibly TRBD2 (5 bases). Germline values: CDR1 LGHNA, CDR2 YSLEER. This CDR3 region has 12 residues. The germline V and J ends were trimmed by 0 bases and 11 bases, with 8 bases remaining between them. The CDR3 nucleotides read TGCGCCAGCAGCCAAGATAGAGGGAAGCAGTTCTTC. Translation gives CASSQDRGKQFF.

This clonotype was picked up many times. Here the CDR3 reads CSADGGTLTEAFF. The CDR3 region has the DNA TGCAGCGCCGACGGGGGGACGTTGACTGAAGCTTTCTTT. V usage is TRBV29-1 and J usage is TRBJ1-1, with D possibly matching TRBD1 (5 bases). Germline V gene data show CDR1 as SQVTM and CDR2 as ANQGSEA. V was trimmed by 7 bases and J by 5 bases, leaving 17 bases between them. The CDR3 is 13 amino acids.

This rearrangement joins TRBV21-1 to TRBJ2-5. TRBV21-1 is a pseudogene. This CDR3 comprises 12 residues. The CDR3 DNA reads TGTGCCAGCACCCATACCCGAGAGACCCAGTACTTC. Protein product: CASTHTRETQYF.

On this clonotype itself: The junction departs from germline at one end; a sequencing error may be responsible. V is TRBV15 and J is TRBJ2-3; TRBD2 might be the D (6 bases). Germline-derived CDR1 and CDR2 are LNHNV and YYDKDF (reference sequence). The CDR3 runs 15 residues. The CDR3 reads CATSRDSSGGDTQYF. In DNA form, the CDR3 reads TGTGCCACCAGCCGAGACAGTTCCGGAGGGGATACGCAGTATTTT.

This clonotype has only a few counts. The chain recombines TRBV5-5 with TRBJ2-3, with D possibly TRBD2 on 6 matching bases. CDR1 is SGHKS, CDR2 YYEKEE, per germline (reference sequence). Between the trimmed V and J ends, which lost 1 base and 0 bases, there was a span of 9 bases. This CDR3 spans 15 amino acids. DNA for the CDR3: TGTGCCAGCAGCTTGACGGGGGAGAGCACAGATACGCAGTATTTT. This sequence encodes CASSLTGESTDTQYF.

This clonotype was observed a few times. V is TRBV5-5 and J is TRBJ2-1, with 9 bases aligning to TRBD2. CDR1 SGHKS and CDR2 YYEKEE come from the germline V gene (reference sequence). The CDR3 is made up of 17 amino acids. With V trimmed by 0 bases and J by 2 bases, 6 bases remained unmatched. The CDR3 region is CASSLAKAGGPYNEQFF. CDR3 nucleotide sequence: TGTGCCAGCAGCTTGGCCAAGGCGGGAGGGCCCTACAATGAGCAGTTCTTC.

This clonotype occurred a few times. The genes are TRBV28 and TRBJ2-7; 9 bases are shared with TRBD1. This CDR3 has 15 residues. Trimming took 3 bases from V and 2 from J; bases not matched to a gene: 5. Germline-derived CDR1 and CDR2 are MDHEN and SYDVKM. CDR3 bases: TGTGCCAGCAGTTTGACAGGGGGAGTGACCTACGAGCAGTACTTC. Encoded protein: CASSLTGGVTYEQYF.

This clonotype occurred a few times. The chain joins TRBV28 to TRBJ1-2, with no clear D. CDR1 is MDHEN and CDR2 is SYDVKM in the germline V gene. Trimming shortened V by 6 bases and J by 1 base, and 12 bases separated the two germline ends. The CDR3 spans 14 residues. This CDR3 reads CASSPLGDNYGYTF. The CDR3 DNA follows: TGTGCCAGCAGCCCCCTTGGGGATAACTATGGCTACACCTTC.

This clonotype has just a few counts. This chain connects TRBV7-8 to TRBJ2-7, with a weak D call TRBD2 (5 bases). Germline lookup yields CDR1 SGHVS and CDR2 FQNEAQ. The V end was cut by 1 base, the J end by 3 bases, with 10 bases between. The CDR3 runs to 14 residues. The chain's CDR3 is CASSLGGLIYEQYF. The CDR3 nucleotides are TGTGCCAGCAGCTTAGGAGGACTGATCTACGAGCAGTACTTC.

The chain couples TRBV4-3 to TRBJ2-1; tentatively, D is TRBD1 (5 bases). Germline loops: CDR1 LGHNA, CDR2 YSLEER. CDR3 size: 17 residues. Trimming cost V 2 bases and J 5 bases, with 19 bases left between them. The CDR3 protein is CASSQFPRGNGDNEQFF. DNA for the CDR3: TGCGCCAGCAGCCAATTCCCAAGGGGCAATGGGGACAATGAGCAGTTCTTC.

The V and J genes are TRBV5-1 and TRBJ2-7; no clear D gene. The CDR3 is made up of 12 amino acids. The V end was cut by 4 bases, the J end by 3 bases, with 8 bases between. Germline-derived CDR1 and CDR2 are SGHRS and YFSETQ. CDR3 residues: CASSASDYEQYF. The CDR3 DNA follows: TGCGCCAGCAGCGCGTCGGACTACGAGCAGTACTTC.

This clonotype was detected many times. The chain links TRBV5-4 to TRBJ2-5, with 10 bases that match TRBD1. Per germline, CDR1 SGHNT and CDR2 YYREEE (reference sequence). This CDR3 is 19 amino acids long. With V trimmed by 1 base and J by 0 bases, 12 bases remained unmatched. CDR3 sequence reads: CASSLRTGGSGPYQETQYF. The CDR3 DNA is TGTGCCAGCAGCTTGCGGACAGGGGGAAGCGGTCCGTACCAAGAGACCCAGTACTTC.

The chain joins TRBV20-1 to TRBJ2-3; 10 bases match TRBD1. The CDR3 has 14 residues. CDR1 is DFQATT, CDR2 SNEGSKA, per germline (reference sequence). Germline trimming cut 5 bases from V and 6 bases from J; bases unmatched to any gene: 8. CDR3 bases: TGCAGTGCTCTCGGGACAGGGGTACGTGATACGCAGTATTTT. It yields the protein CSALGTGVRDTQYF.

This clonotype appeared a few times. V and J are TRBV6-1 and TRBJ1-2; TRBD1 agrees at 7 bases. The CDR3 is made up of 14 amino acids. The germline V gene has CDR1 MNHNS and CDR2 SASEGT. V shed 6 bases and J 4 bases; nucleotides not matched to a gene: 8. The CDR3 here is CASSRQGSLYGYTF. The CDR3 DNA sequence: TGTGCCAGCAGCCGACAGGGCTCCCTCTATGGCTACACCTTC.

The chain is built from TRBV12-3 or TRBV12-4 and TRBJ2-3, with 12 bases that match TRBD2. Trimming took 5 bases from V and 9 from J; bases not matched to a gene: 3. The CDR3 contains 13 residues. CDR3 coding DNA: TGTGCCAGCAGTCCGACTAGCGGGAGCACGCAGTATTTT. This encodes CASSPTSGSTQYF.

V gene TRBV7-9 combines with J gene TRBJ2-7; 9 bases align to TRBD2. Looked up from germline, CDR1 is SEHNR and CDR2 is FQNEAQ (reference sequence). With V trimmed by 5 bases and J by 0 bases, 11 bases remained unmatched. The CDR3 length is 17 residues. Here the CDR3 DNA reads TGTGCCAGCAGCCTAAATGGGTCTAGCGGGATCTCCTACGAGCAGTACTTC. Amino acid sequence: CASSLNGSSGISYEQYF.

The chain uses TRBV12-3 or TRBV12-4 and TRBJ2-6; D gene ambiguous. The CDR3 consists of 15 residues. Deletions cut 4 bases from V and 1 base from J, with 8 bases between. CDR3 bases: TGTGCCAGCAGTTACCGGGCTTCTGGGGCCAACGTCCTGACTTTC. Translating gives CASSYRASGANVLTF.

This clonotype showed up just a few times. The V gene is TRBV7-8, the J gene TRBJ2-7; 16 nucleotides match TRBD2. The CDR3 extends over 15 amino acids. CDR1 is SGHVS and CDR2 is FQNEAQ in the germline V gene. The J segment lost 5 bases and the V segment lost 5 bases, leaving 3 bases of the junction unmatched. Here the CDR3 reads CASSRGLAGGDEQYF. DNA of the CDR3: TGTGCCAGCAGCAGGGGACTAGCGGGGGGGGACGAGCAGTACTTC.

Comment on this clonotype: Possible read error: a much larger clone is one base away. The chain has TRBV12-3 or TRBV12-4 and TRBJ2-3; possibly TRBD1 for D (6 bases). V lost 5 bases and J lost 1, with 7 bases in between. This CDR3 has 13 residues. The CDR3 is CASSNRGTDTQYF. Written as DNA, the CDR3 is TGTGCCAGCAGTAACAGGGGCACAGATACGCAGTATTTT.

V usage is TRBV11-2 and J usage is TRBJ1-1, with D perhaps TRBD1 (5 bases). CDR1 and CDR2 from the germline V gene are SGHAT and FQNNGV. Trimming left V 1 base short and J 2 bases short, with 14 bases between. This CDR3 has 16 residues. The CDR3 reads CASSLVLGPVNTEAFF. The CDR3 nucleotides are TGTGCCAGCAGCTTAGTTCTGGGGCCGGTTAACACTGAAGCTTTCTTT.